The 27 T cell receptor beta chains reported below all come from one sample, sequenced in a study of blood T cell repertoires in COVID-19. Method: immunoSEQ multiplex PCR; TCRdb's copy keeps in-frame clones and lacks some. The sample consists of roughly 400,000 clones, approximately 91% of them appearing once. Specimen: PBMCs or T cells enriched from blood (not recorded which). These receptors were collected from a young woman who had been exposed to COVID-19.

Here the CDR3 reads CASSPFPETQYF. CDR3 bases: TGTGCCAGCAGCCCCTTTCCCGAGACCCAGTACTTC. The chain recombines TRBV13 with TRBJ2-5; D uncertain. The CDR3 runs 12 residues. The germline V gene encodes CDR1 PRHDT and CDR2 FYEKMQ (reference sequence). V lost 5 bases and J 5 bases, leaving 9 bases between the germline ends.

V usage is TRBV3-1 (or the pseudogene TRBV3-2) and J usage is TRBJ2-2, with 9 bases matching TRBD2. The CDR3 length is 16 residues. After removal of 2 bases from V and 0 bases from J, the junction contained 1 base not matched to a gene. The germline V gene has CDR1 LGHDT and CDR2 YNNKEL (reference sequence). CDR3 bases: TGTGCCAGCAGCCAACCTAGCGGGGCGAACACCGGGGAGCTGTTTTTT. This codes for CASSQPSGANTGELFF.

This clone occurred a few times. The chain employs TRBV2 and TRBJ1-1; tentatively, D is TRBD1 (5 bases). This CDR3 is 13 amino acids long. Germline V gene sequence: CDR1 SNHLY, CDR2 FYNNEI. The V and J ends lost 4 bases and 5 bases respectively, with 11 bases between them. CDR3: CASSVGGRTEAFF. The CDR3 region has the DNA TGTGCCAGCAGTGTGGGGGGTCGGACTGAAGCTTTCTTT.

V usage is TRBV29-1 and J usage is TRBJ2-1, with 8 bases lining up with TRBD2. The CDR3 extends over 13 amino acids. Losses at the gene ends were 7 bases for V and 6 bases for J; bases not matched to a gene: 8. Germline CDR1 and CDR2: SQVTM and ANQGSEA. CDR3 DNA sequence: TGCAGCGGCTCGGGGACTAGAATCAATGAGCAGTTCTTC. Translation: CSGSGTRINEQFF.

As to this clone: The same CDR3 can be traced to other DNA sequences in this sample. The CDR3 reads CASSLTGGGNTIYF. In DNA, the CDR3 is TGTGCCAGCAGCTTGACAGGGGGTGGAAACACCATATATTTT. The genes are TRBV7-2 and TRBJ1-3; 9 bases fit TRBD1. This CDR3 region has 14 residues. Trimming took 3 bases from V and 3 from J; bases not matched to a gene: 0. CDR1 SGHTA and CDR2 FQGNSA come from the germline V gene.

The chain combines TRBV5-8 with TRBJ2-7; TRBD2 agrees at 11 bases. Germline loops: CDR1 SGHTS, CDR2 YDEGEE. There are 15 residues in the CDR3. Trimming cost V 7 bases and J 7 bases; bases outside gene matches: 13. The DNA for the CDR3 is TGTGCCAGCGGTCATAGCGGGAGGGCCGGTATGGAGCAGTACTTC. Protein sequence: CASGHSGRAGMEQYF.

This chain connects TRBV5-4 to TRBJ1-6; D may be TRBD1 (5 bases). The germline V gene encodes CDR1 SGHNT and CDR2 YYREEE (reference sequence). The V and J ends lost 0 bases and 10 bases respectively, with 11 bases between them. The CDR3 covers 14 residues. The CDR3 reads CASSLGQGFSPLHF. CDR3 sequence (DNA): TGTGCCAGCAGCTTGGGGCAGGGCTTCTCACCCCTCCACTTT.

CDR3 coding DNA: TGTGCCAGCAGTAGGACAGTCTACGAGCAGTACTTC. Translated: CASSRTVYEQYF. V usage is TRBV28 and J usage is TRBJ2-7; possible D gene TRBD1, 6 bases. The V end lost 5 bases, the J end lost 3 bases, and 8 bases lay between the germline ends. Germline loops: CDR1 MDHEN, CDR2 SYDVKM. The CDR3 is made up of 12 amino acids. The full variable domain, completed using reference TRBV28 and TRBJ2-7, is DVKVTQSSRYLVKRTGEKVFLECVQDMDHENMFWYRQDPGLGLRLIYFSYDVKMKEKGDIPEGYSVSREKKERFSLILESASTNQTSMYLCASSRTVYEQYFGPGTRLTVT.

The rearrangement links TRBV15 to TRBJ1-4; D call uncertain. The germline CDR1 and CDR2 sequences are LNHNV and YYDKDF (reference sequence). Trimming left V 0 bases short and J 2 bases short, with 10 bases between. There are 16 residues in the CDR3. This CDR3 reads CATSRENRATNEKLFF. CDR3 in DNA: TGTGCCACCAGCAGAGAAAACCGCGCCACTAATGAAAAACTGTTTTTT.

The chain uses TRBV28 and TRBJ2-3; TRBD2 matches at 16 bases. There are 17 residues in the CDR3. The junction had 9 bases not matched to a gene; V was cut back by 6 bases and J by 6 bases. From germline, CDR1 is MDHEN and CDR2 SYDVKM. The CDR3 loop reads CASRDSGTSGGGDTQYF. Here the CDR3 DNA reads TGTGCCAGCAGAGACTCCGGGACTAGCGGGGGGGGTGATACGCAGTATTTT.

This chain connects TRBV4-3 to TRBJ2-7, with 7 bases lining up with TRBD1. Trimming cost V 1 base and J 3 bases; bases outside gene matches: 3. CDR3 length: 14 residues. Germline-derived CDR1 and CDR2 are LGHNA and YSLEER. The CDR3 DNA reads as TGCGCCAGCAGCCAAGGATACAGGGGCTACGAGCAGTACTTC. It specifies CASSQGYRGYEQYF.

V gene TRBV9 combines with J gene TRBJ1-1, with a possible D match to TRBD1 (5 bases). V shed 4 bases and J shed 7 bases, with 23 bases lying between them. CDR3 length equals 16 residues. In germline, CDR1 is SGDLS, CDR2 YYNGEE. The CDR3 bases are TGTGCCAGCAGCCCCTTTACCTCGACAGAGACCAGTGAAGCTTTCTTT. Translated, it gives CASSPFTSTETSEAFF.

The chain carries TRBV3-1 (or the pseudogene TRBV3-2) and TRBJ2-3, with 14 bases matching TRBD2. From germline, CDR1 is LGHDT and CDR2 YNNKEL (reference sequence). The CDR3 consists of 18 residues. The V and J ends lost 1 base and 5 bases, in that order; junction bases with no gene match: 8. The CDR3 sequence: CASSQVLTSGRAGDTQYF. The CDR3 DNA sequence: TGTGCCAGCAGCCAAGTCCTGACTAGCGGGAGGGCAGGAGATACGCAGTATTTT.

The chain couples TRBV11-2 to TRBJ1-5; D gene uncertain. Trimming stripped 3 bases from V and 0 bases from J, with 9 bases between. Looked up from germline, CDR1 is SGHAT and CDR2 is FQNNGV. This CDR3 spans 15 amino acids. CDR3 DNA sequence: TGTGCCAGCAGCTTCCGGGATTATAGCAATCAGCCCCAGCATTTT. Residues: CASSFRDYSNQPQHF.

The chain combines TRBV14 with TRBJ1-1, with a possible D match to TRBD1 (6 bases). Deletions cut 1 base from V and 0 bases from J, with 15 bases between. CDR1 and CDR2 from the germline V gene are SGHDN and FVKESK. The CDR3 length is 17 residues. For the CDR3, the DNA is TGTGCCAGCAGCCAAGGGAGGACAGCCTATATGAACACTGAAGCTTTCTTT. Encoded protein: CASSQGRTAYMNTEAFF.

The rearrangement uses TRBV18 and TRBJ1-5; 9 bases map to TRBD1. CDR3 size: 15 residues. CDR1 is KGHSH and CDR2 is LQKENI in the germline V gene. The V gene end was trimmed by 4 bases and the J gene end by 11 bases; junction bases not matched to a gene: 12. The CDR3 DNA is TGTGCCAGCTCACTTGGGACAGGGATTACCGGGGCCCAGCATTTT. Amino acids: CASSLGTGITGAQHF.

The chain combines TRBV5-6 with TRBJ2-3; 7 bases agree with TRBD1. Germline V lookup: CDR1 SGHDT, CDR2 YYEEEE. The CDR3 is made up of 16 amino acids. V lost 2 bases to trimming and J lost 1 base; unmatched junction nucleotides: 7. This CDR3 is CASSLMTGLGTDTQYF. CDR3 DNA: TGTGCCAGCAGCTTAATGACAGGGCTTGGCACAGATACGCAGTATTTT.

The chain couples TRBV20-1 to TRBJ2-7; tentative D call: TRBD1 (5 bases). V was shortened by 3 bases and J by 4 bases, with 13 bases between the two germline ends. The CDR3 has 13 residues. CDR1 and CDR2 from the germline V gene are DFQATT and SNEGSKA (reference sequence). The CDR3 is CSASSRVRYEQYF. The CDR3, as DNA: TGCAGTGCTAGTTCCAGGGTTAGGTACGAGCAGTACTTC.

Here the CDR3 DNA reads TGTGCCAGCATCCAGACGGGACAGGGGGCAATGGTGGTACGAGATGAGCAGTTCTTC. Its translation is CASIQTGQGAMVVRDEQFF. This sequence joins TRBV5-6 and TRBJ2-1; TRBD1 agrees at 12 bases. There are 19 residues in the CDR3. Germline V gives CDR1 SGHDT, CDR2 YYEEEE. The ends lost 6 bases at V and 8 bases at J; junction bases unmatched: 21.

The rearrangement links TRBV7-3 to TRBJ1-2; 9 positions agree with TRBD1. Germline assignment: CDR1 SGHTA and CDR2 FQGTGA. V lost 5 bases to trimming and J lost 5 bases; unmatched junction nucleotides: 9. CDR3 length equals 15 residues. CDR3: CASSPSGQGGYGYTF. DNA for the CDR3: TGTGCCAGCAGCCCTTCGGGACAGGGCGGGTATGGCTACACCTTC. Complete variable domain (other parts from reference TRBV7-3 and TRBJ1-2): GAGVSQTPSNKVTEKGKYVELRCDPISGHTALYWYRQSLGQGPEFLIYFQGTGAADDSGLPNDRFFAVRPEGSVSTLKIQRTERGDSAVYLCASSPSGQGGYGYTFGSGTRLTVV.

The V call is TRBV11-2, the J call TRBJ2-3, with D maybe TRBD2 (5 bases). The CDR3 has 15 residues. The V and J ends lost 3 bases and 2 bases respectively, with 12 bases between them. CDR1 is SGHAT and CDR2 is FQNNGV in the germline V gene. CDR3 nucleotides: TGTGCCAGCAGCTTGGTGGCTAGCACCACAGATACGCAGTATTTT. Amino acids: CASSLVASTTDTQYF. Full variable domain (missing parts from reference TRBV11-2 and TRBJ2-3): EAGVAQSPRYKIIEKRQSVAFWCNPISGHATLYWYQQILGQGPKLLIQFQNNGVVDDSQLPKDRFSAERLKGVDSTLKIQPAKLEDSAVYLCASSLVASTTDTQYFGPGTRLTVL.

The chain uses TRBV4-1 and TRBJ2-2; TRBD1 might be the D (5 bases). The V gene lost 6 bases and the J gene lost 1 base, with 12 bases spanning the gap. The CDR3 has 15 amino acids. Looked up from germline, CDR1 is MGHRA and CDR2 is YSYEKL. CDR3 DNA sequence: TGCGCCAGCAGGCTGAACGACAGGAACACCGGGGAGCTGTTTTTT. As protein: CASRLNDRNTGELFF.

The rearrangement uses TRBV19 and TRBJ2-7, with 7 nucleotides matching TRBD1. The germline CDR1 and CDR2 sequences are LNHDA and SQIVND (reference sequence). The CDR3 extends over 14 amino acids. The V and J ends lost 7 bases and 3 bases, in that order; junction bases with no gene match: 9. This CDR3 is CASTKDRWSYEQYF. The DNA of the CDR3 is TGTGCCAGTACCAAGGACAGGTGGAGCTACGAGCAGTACTTC.

The chain carries TRBV5-3 and TRBJ1-2; 7 positions match TRBD1. TRBV5-3 counts as an open reading frame of uncertain function. The CDR3 has 18 amino acids. The junction had 18 bases not matched to a gene; V was cut back by 4 bases and J by 3 bases. DNA of the CDR3: TGTGCCAGAAGCCCCGTCCTGGACAGGAATATATTGGACTATGGCTACACCTTC. It specifies CARSPVLDRNILDYGYTF.

The chain is built from TRBV3-1 (or the pseudogene TRBV3-2) and TRBJ2-3; 8 bases match TRBD2. Trimming removed 2 bases from V and 0 bases from J; junction bases left unmatched: 4. The CDR3 totals 16 residues. Germline-derived CDR1 and CDR2 are LGHDT and YNNKEL (reference sequence). CDR3 in amino acids: CASSQILAGSTDTQYF. Written as DNA, the CDR3 is TGTGCCAGCAGCCAAATCCTAGCGGGTAGCACAGATACGCAGTATTTT.

The V gene is TRBV15, the J gene TRBJ1-2, with D possibly matching TRBD1 (5 bases). This CDR3 region has 15 residues. V was clipped by 6 bases and J by 2 bases, with 16 bases between them. Germline V gives CDR1 LNHNV, CDR2 YYDKDF (reference sequence). The CDR3 loop is CATRLAGTENYGYTF. The CDR3 DNA follows: TGTGCCACCAGACTCGCGGGGACGGAGAACTATGGCTACACCTTC.

The V gene is TRBV21-1, the J gene TRBJ2-1; the table assigns TRBD1, which was not confirmed against the DNA. TRBV21-1 is assigned pseudogene status. CDR3 length equals 13 residues. The CDR3 DNA reads TGTGCCAGCAGCAAAGCAAAAAGGGGTGAGCAGTTCTTC. It encodes CASSKAKRGEQFF.